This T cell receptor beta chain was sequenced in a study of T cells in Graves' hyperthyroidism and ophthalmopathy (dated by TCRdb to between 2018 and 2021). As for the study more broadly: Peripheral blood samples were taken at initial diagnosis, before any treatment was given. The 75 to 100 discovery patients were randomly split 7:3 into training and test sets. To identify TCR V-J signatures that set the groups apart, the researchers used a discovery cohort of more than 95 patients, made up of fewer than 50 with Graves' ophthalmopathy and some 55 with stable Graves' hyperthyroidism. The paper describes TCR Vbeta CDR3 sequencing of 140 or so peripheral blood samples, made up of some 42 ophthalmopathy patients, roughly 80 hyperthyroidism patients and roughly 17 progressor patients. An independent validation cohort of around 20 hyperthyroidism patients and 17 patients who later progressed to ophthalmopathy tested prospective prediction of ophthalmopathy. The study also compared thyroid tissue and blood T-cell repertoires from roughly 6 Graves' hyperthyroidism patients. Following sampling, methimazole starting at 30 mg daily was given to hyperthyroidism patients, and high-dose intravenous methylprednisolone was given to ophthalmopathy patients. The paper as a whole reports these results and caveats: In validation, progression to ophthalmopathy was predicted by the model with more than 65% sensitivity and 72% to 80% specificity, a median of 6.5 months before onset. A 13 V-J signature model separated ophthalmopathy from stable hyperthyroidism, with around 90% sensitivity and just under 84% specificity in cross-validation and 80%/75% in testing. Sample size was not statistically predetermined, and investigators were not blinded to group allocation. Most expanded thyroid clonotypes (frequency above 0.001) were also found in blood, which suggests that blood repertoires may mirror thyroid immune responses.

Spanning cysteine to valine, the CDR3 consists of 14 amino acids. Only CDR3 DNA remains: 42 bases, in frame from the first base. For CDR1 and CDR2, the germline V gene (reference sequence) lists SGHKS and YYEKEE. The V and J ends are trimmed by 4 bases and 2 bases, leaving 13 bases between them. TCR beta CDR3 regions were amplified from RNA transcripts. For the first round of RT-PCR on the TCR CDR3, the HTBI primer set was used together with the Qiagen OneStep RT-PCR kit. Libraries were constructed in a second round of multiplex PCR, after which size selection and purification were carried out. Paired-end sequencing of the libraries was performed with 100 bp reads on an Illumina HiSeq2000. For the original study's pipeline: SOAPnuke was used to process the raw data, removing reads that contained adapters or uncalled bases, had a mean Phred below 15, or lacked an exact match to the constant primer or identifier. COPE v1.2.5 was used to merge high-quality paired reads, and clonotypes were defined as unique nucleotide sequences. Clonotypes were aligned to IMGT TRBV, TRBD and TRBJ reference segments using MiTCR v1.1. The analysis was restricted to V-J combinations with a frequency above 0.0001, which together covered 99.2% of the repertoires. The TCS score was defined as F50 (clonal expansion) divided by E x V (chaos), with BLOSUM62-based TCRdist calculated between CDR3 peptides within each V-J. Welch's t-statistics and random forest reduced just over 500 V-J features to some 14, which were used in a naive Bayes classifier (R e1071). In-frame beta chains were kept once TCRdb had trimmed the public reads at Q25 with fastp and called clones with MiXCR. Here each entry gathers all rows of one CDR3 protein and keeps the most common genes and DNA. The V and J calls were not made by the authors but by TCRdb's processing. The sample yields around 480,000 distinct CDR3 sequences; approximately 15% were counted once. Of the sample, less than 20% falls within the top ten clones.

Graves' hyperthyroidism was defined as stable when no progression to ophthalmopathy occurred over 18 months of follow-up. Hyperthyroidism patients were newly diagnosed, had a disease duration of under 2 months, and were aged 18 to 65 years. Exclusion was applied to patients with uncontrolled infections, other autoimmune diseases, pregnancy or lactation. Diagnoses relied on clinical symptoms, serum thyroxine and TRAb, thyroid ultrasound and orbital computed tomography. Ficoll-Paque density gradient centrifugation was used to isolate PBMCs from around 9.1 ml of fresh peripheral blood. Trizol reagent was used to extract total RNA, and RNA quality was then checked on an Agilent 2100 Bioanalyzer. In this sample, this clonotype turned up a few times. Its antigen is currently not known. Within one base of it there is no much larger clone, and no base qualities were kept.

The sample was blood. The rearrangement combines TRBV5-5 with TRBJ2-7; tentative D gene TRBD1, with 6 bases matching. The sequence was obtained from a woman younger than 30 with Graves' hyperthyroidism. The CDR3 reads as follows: CASSPGETAYEQYV. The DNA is TGTGCCAGCAGCCCAGGGGAGACCGCCTACGAGCAGTACGTC.